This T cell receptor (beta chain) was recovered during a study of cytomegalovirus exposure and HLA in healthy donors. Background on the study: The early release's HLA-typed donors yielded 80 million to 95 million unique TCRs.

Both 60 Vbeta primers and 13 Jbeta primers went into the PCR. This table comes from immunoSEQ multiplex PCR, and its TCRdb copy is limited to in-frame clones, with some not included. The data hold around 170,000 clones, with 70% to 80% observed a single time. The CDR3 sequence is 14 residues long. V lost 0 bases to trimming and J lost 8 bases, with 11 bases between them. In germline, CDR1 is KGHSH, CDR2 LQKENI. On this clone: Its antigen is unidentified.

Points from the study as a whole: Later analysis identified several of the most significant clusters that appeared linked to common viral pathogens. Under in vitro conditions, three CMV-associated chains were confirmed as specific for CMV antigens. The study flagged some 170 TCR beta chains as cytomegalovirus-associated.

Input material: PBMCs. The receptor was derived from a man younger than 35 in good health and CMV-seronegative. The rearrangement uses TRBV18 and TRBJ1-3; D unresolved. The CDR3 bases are TGTGCCAGCTCACCACCGTCGGTCCGAGACACCATATATTTT. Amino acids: CASSPPSVRDTIYF.